These T cell receptor beta chains were read from a single sample in a study of cytomegalovirus exposure and HLA in healthy donors. Produced via immunoSEQ multiplex PCR; TCRdb's table is partial and in-frame only. Recorded for this sample: 150,000 to 200,000 clones. The sample comprised PBMCs. These receptor sequences come from a man between 25 and 39 years old in good health and CMV-seronegative. Each CDR3 is given with its conserved first and last residue. The order of the fields is V gene, J gene, D gene, CDR3 DNA, CDR3 protein. D genes are given only for firm matches.

v_gene: TRBV7-9; j_gene: TRBJ2-7; d_gene: TRBD1; CDR3nt: TGTGCCAGCAACCCGACCGGTTCGGGGACAGGCGAACCCAAGTACTTC; CDR3aa: CASNPTGSGTGEPKYF
v_gene: TRBV15; j_gene: TRBJ2-3; d_gene: TRBD2; CDR3nt: TGTGCCACCAGCAGAGAACTAGCGCCCTTCTCAGATACGCAGTATTTT; CDR3aa: CATSRELAPFSDTQYF
v_gene: TRBV5-1; j_gene: TRBJ2-7; d_gene: TRBD1; CDR3nt: TGCGCCAGCAGCTTGGCCCGACAGGGGAGATCCTACGAGCAGTACTTC; CDR3aa: CASSLARQGRSYEQYF
v_gene: TRBV11-2; j_gene: TRBJ1-1; d_gene: TRBD1; CDR3nt: TGTGCCAGCAGCTCGAGAAGGGACAGGGTGGACACTGAAGCTTTCTTT; CDR3aa: CASSSRRDRVDTEAFF
v_gene: TRBV21-1; j_gene: TRBJ2-7; d_gene: .; CDR3nt: TGTGCCAGCAGCAAAGCAGGCAAACGGGAGCTAACCTACGAGCAGTACTTC; CDR3aa: CASSKAGKRELTYEQYF
v_gene: TRBV4-2; j_gene: TRBJ2-2; d_gene: TRBD2; CDR3nt: TGTGCCAGCAGGTCAAGGAGCCCTACTAGCGGGAGTGACACCGGGGAGCTGTTTTTT; CDR3aa: CASRSRSPTSGSDTGELFF
v_gene: TRBV2; j_gene: TRBJ1-1; d_gene: .; CDR3nt: TGTGCCAGCAGCTGGGACTTCACTGAAGCTTTCTTT; CDR3aa: CASSWDFTEAFF
v_gene: TRBV5-1; j_gene: TRBJ2-1; d_gene: .; CDR3nt: TGCGCCAGCACCCTCTCTGGCGGTTACAATGAGCAGTTCTTC; CDR3aa: CASTLSGGYNEQFF
v_gene: TRBV9; j_gene: TRBJ2-1; d_gene: TRBD2; CDR3nt: TGTGCCAGCACCCGACTAGCGGGAGGGTACAATGAGCAGTTCTTC; CDR3aa: CASTRLAGGYNEQFF
v_gene: TRBV21-1; j_gene: TRBJ2-1; d_gene: .; CDR3nt: TGTGCCAGCACCCCCCGCGGGCTAGCGGGATTCTACGAGCAGTTCTTC; CDR3aa: CASTPRGLAGFYEQFF
v_gene: TRBV5-1; j_gene: TRBJ1-5; d_gene: .; CDR3nt: TGCGCCAGCAGCCCGGTGGCAGGTGGCAATCAGCCCCAGCATTTT; CDR3aa: CASSPVAGGNQPQHF
v_gene: TRBV30; j_gene: TRBJ2-7; d_gene: TRBD2; CDR3nt: TGTGCCAGCCGACTAGCGGGAGCCTACGAGCAGTACTTC; CDR3aa: CASRLAGAYEQYF
v_gene: TRBV6-1; j_gene: TRBJ2-7; d_gene: TRBD1; CDR3nt: TGTGCCAGCAGTATGGACAGGGGGGCACACGAGCAGTACTTC; CDR3aa: CASSMDRGAHEQYF
v_gene: TRBV5-1; j_gene: TRBJ2-7; d_gene: .; CDR3nt: TGCGCCAGCAGCATGACCGGGTTCTACGAGCAGTACTTC; CDR3aa: CASSMTGFYEQYF
v_gene: TRBV5-5; j_gene: TRBJ1-1; d_gene: .; CDR3nt: TGTGCCAGCAGCTTGTCGGTACCCACTGAAGCTTTCTTT; CDR3aa: CASSLSVPTEAFF
v_gene: TRBV5-1; j_gene: TRBJ1-1; d_gene: TRBD1; CDR3nt: TGCGCCAGCAGCCTGGACAGGGGGCGAGACACTGAAGCTTTCTTT; CDR3aa: CASSLDRGRDTEAFF
v_gene: TRBV29-1; j_gene: TRBJ2-7; d_gene: .; CDR3nt: TGCAGCGTTGCCCTTATCAGCTACGAGCAGTACTTC; CDR3aa: CSVALISYEQYF
v_gene: TRBV5-4; j_gene: TRBJ1-1; d_gene: .; CDR3nt: TGTGCCAGCAGCCCACAAGGCGGATCAGTGGTTGGCACTGAAGCTTTCTTT; CDR3aa: CASSPQGGSVVGTEAFF
v_gene: TRBV27; j_gene: TRBJ2-3; d_gene: TRBD2; CDR3nt: TGTGCCAGCAGTCAATTAGGGACTAGCGGGAGCTCAGATACGCAGTATTTT; CDR3aa: CASSQLGTSGSSDTQYF
v_gene: TRBV5-1; j_gene: TRBJ2-7; d_gene: .; CDR3nt: TGCGCCAGCAGCCCCCTCTACGAGCAGTACTTC; CDR3aa: CASSPLYEQYF
v_gene: TRBV28; j_gene: TRBJ2-2; d_gene: .; CDR3nt: TGTGCCAGCAGTTCGTCAGGATCTGGTGGCGGGGAGCTGTTTTTT; CDR3aa: CASSSSGSGGGELFF
v_gene: TRBV29-1; j_gene: TRBJ1-2; d_gene: .; CDR3nt: TGCAGCGTAGCACCCAGGCTTAACTATGGCTACACCTTC; CDR3aa: CSVAPRLNYGYTF
v_gene: TRBV5-4; j_gene: TRBJ1-1; d_gene: TRBD1; CDR3nt: TGTGCCAGCAGCTGGGGACAGGGCGACACTGAAGCTTTCTTT; CDR3aa: CASSWGQGDTEAFF
v_gene: TRBV5-1; j_gene: TRBJ2-7; d_gene: TRBD2; CDR3nt: TGCGCCAGCAGCTTGGCTAGCGGGACCCCCTACGAGCAGTACTTC; CDR3aa: CASSLASGTPYEQYF
v_gene: TRBV19; j_gene: TRBJ2-1; d_gene: .; CDR3nt: TGTGCCAGTAAGAAGACGGGAGCCCACAATGAGCAGTTCTTC; CDR3aa: CASKKTGAHNEQFF
v_gene: TRBV27; j_gene: TRBJ1-2; d_gene: .; CDR3nt: TGTGCCAGCAGCCCCGACAGCTACTATGGCTACACCTTC; CDR3aa: CASSPDSYYGYTF
v_gene: TRBV5-1; j_gene: TRBJ2-3; d_gene: TRBD2; CDR3nt: TGCGCCAGCAGCTCGGGACTAGCGGATACCACAGATACGCAGTATTTT; CDR3aa: CASSSGLADTTDTQYF
v_gene: TRBV15; j_gene: TRBJ2-7; d_gene: .; CDR3nt: TGTGCCACCAGCAGGGAGTCCGGGTCCTACGAGCAGTACTTC; CDR3aa: CATSRESGSYEQYF
v_gene: TRBV5-1; j_gene: TRBJ1-1; d_gene: .; CDR3nt: TGCGCCAGCAGCGTGGGGGCCGGGGTAAACACTGAAGCTTTCTTT; CDR3aa: CASSVGAGVNTEAFF
v_gene: TRBV5-8; j_gene: TRBJ2-7; d_gene: .; CDR3nt: TGTGCCAGCAGCTACCACAGGGTGAAGGCCTACGAGCAGTACTTC; CDR3aa: CASSYHRVKAYEQYF
v_gene: TRBV7-9; j_gene: TRBJ1-2; d_gene: .; CDR3nt: TGTGCCAGCAGCCCAGGGCAGGGGCCCGATGGCTACACCTTC; CDR3aa: CASSPGQGPDGYTF
v_gene: TRBV4-2; j_gene: TRBJ2-7; d_gene: TRBD1; CDR3nt: TGTGCCAGCAGCCAATTACGGGGGACAGGGGACCACGAGCAGTACTTC; CDR3aa: CASSQLRGTGDHEQYF
v_gene: TRBV29-1; j_gene: TRBJ2-3; d_gene: TRBD1; CDR3nt: TGCAGCGCCCTCCACACTTGGGGACAGACCACAGATACGCAGTATTTT; CDR3aa: CSALHTWGQTTDTQYF
v_gene: TRBV7-2; j_gene: TRBJ2-7; d_gene: TRBD1; CDR3nt: TGTGCCAGCAGCTTGAATTACAGGGGGTACTCCTACGAGCAGTACTTC; CDR3aa: CASSLNYRGYSYEQYF
v_gene: TRBV11-3; j_gene: TRBJ2-7; d_gene: .; CDR3nt: TGTGCCAGCAGCCCTTTAGAGGTCTCCTACGAGCAGTACTTC; CDR3aa: CASSPLEVSYEQYF
v_gene: TRBV7-9; j_gene: TRBJ1-2; d_gene: .; CDR3nt: TGTGCCAGCAGCCCCAGGGGTTGGTCAGAACTCTATGGCTACACCTTC; CDR3aa: CASSPRGWSELYGYTF
v_gene: TRBV5-5; j_gene: TRBJ1-4; d_gene: TRBD1; CDR3nt: TGTGCCAGCAGCCCTAGGACAGGGTGGGACGAAAAACTGTTTTTT; CDR3aa: CASSPRTGWDEKLFF
v_gene: TRBV29-1; j_gene: TRBJ1-1; d_gene: .; CDR3nt: TGCAGCGTCCAAGCGCAAGCCTCTGAAGCTTTCTTT; CDR3aa: CSVQAQASEAFF
v_gene: TRBV27; j_gene: TRBJ2-7; d_gene: TRBD2; CDR3nt: TGTGCCAGCAGTGTCGTCGGGGGACTAGCGGCCTACGAGCAGTACTTC; CDR3aa: CASSVVGGLAAYEQYF
v_gene: TRBV13; j_gene: TRBJ2-7; d_gene: .; CDR3nt: TGTGCCAGCAGCTTTCAAAACAGCTACGAGCAGTACTTC; CDR3aa: CASSFQNSYEQYF
v_gene: TRBV6-6; j_gene: TRBJ2-1; d_gene: TRBD2; CDR3nt: TGTGCCAGCAGTGCACAACTAGCGGGAGGATTAAATGAGCAGTTCTTC; CDR3aa: CASSAQLAGGLNEQFF
v_gene: TRBV7-3; j_gene: TRBJ2-1; d_gene: .; CDR3nt: TGTGCCAGCAGCTTAATAGGGGGTTTGCCCAGCTACAATGAGCAGTTCTTC; CDR3aa: CASSLIGGLPSYNEQFF
v_gene: TRBV7-9; j_gene: TRBJ2-7; d_gene: .; CDR3nt: TGTGCCAGCAGCACACCCCAGGAACTTTACGAGCAGTACTTC; CDR3aa: CASSTPQELYEQYF
v_gene: TRBV19; j_gene: TRBJ2-1; d_gene: TRBD2; CDR3nt: TGTGCCAGTAGTACCCGACTAGCGGGTTGGAATGAGCAGTTCTTC; CDR3aa: CASSTRLAGWNEQFF
v_gene: TRBV6-1; j_gene: TRBJ2-5; d_gene: .; CDR3nt: TGTGCCAGCAGGCCAGAGAGGGATTTTGGGACCCAGTACTTC; CDR3aa: CASRPERDFGTQYF
v_gene: TRBV7-9; j_gene: TRBJ2-7; d_gene: .; CDR3nt: TGTGCCAGCAGCGTGATGCAGGGTTCCTACGAGCAGTACTTC; CDR3aa: CASSVMQGSYEQYF
v_gene: TRBV10-3; j_gene: TRBJ2-7; d_gene: TRBD1; CDR3nt: TGTGCCGCCTCGACAGGGTTGGGCGAGCAGTACTTC; CDR3aa: CAASTGLGEQYF
v_gene: TRBV28; j_gene: TRBJ2-7; d_gene: .; CDR3nt: TGTGCCAGCAGCCTTATTTCTCCTCCCTACGAGCAGTACTTC; CDR3aa: CASSLISPPYEQYF
v_gene: TRBV6-5; j_gene: TRBJ1-1; d_gene: .; CDR3nt: TGTGCCAGCAGTCCACGGGGGGACACTGAAGCTTTCTTT; CDR3aa: CASSPRGDTEAFF
v_gene: TRBV19; j_gene: TRBJ2-1; d_gene: .; CDR3nt: TGTGCCAGTAGTATAGATGGGCACGGCCGGTACAATGAGCAGTTCTTC; CDR3aa: CASSIDGHGRYNEQFF
v_gene: TRBV5-4; j_gene: TRBJ1-5; d_gene: TRBD1; CDR3nt: TGTGCCAGCAGCCCCGGACCGACAGGGGTCAATCAGCCCCAGCATTTT; CDR3aa: CASSPGPTGVNQPQHF
v_gene: TRBV6-5; j_gene: TRBJ1-6; d_gene: TRBD1; CDR3nt: TGTGCCAGCAGCTCCGGGACAGGGAGGGTTTCACCCCTCCACTTT; CDR3aa: CASSSGTGRVSPLHF
v_gene: TRBV5-1; j_gene: TRBJ1-2; d_gene: .; CDR3nt: TGCGCCAGCAGCCCGGCGGCTAACTATGGCTACACCTTC; CDR3aa: CASSPAANYGYTF
v_gene: TRBV27; j_gene: TRBJ1-1; d_gene: .; CDR3nt: TGTGCCAGCAGTTCCATGCACAGATCGAACACTGAAGCTTTCTTT; CDR3aa: CASSSMHRSNTEAFF
v_gene: TRBV28; j_gene: TRBJ2-3; d_gene: .; CDR3nt: TGTGCCAGCAGTTTAGGAGGTACTAGCACAGATACGCAGTATTTT; CDR3aa: CASSLGGTSTDTQYF
v_gene: TRBV5-1; j_gene: TRBJ1-1; d_gene: .; CDR3nt: TGCGCCAGCAGCTCGGAGGTAGACACTGAAGCTTCCTTT; CDR3aa: CASSSEVDTEASF
v_gene: TRBV27; j_gene: TRBJ2-5; d_gene: .; CDR3nt: TGTGCCAGCAGTTCGAGATCTTCCGAGACCCAGTACTTC; CDR3aa: CASSSRSSETQYF
v_gene: TRBV27; j_gene: TRBJ2-1; d_gene: TRBD1; CDR3nt: TGTGCCAGCAGTTTCCAACAGGGGGGTTCCTACAATGAGCAGTTCTTC; CDR3aa: CASSFQQGGSYNEQFF
v_gene: TRBV9; j_gene: TRBJ2-7; d_gene: .; CDR3nt: TGTGCCAGCAGCGTAGGCGGGACAGCGACATACGAGCAGTACTTC; CDR3aa: CASSVGGTATYEQYF
v_gene: TRBV7-8; j_gene: TRBJ2-3; d_gene: TRBD2; CDR3nt: TGTGCCAGCAGCTCGTTAGCGGCGGGGGGGACAGATACGCAGTATTTT; CDR3aa: CASSSLAAGGTDTQYF